This T cell receptor (beta chain) comes out of a study of stem cell transplantation in POMP-related autoinflammatory disease. V was trimmed by 0 bases and J by 1 base, leaving 10 bases between them. The germline V gene has CDR1 KGHSH and CDR2 LQKENI. There are 16 residues in the CDR3. Data came from immunoSEQ multiplex PCR; TCRdb stores just in-frame clones and leaves some out. The profile covers tens of thousands of clones, with around 86% appearing a single time and less than 3% taken by the ten largest. The rearrangement uses TRBV18 and TRBJ1-3; no reliable D call. The specimen comprised CD4+ T cells from PBMCs, sampled before stem cell transplantation. This clonotype originated in a human donor with POMP-related autoinflammation and immune dysregulation (PRAID). For the CDR3, the DNA is TGTGCCAGCTCACCACCGGGAACGGGTTCTGGAAACACCATATATTTT. Translating it yields CASSPPGTGSGNTIYF.